This passage covers 30 T cell receptor beta chains from one sample sequenced in a study of shared clonotypes between healthy human individuals. Sequencing used immunoSEQ multiplex PCR; TCRdb keeps in-frame clones, though not all of them. The sample holds 1 million to 1.3 million clones, around 78% seen once. The material sequenced was memory CD4+ T cells from PBMCs. Sample subset: CD45RA-negative fraction. The receptors come from a young man in good health. Some clones in this sample may be carry-over from other donors' samples.

The V gene is TRBV11-2, the J gene TRBJ1-1, with D unclear. The CDR3 length is 13 residues. CDR1 SGHAT and CDR2 FQNNGV come from the germline V gene. Between the trimmed V and J ends, which lost 1 base and 1 base, there was a span of 4 bases. This CDR3 is CASSLVGNTEAFF. The CDR3, as DNA: TGTGCCAGCAGCTTAGTGGGGAACACTGAAGCTTTCTTT.

This clone was seen many times. The rearrangement joins TRBV29-1 to TRBJ1-2, with D possibly being TRBD1 (5 bases). The CDR3 is 14 amino acids. Trimming left V 1 base short and J 5 bases short, with 14 bases between. CDR1 SQVTM and CDR2 ANQGSEA come from the germline V gene. CDR3 sequence: CSVEATQGGYGYTF. The DNA for the CDR3 is TGCAGCGTTGAAGCTACGCAGGGAGGATATGGCTACACCTTC.

CDR3 in amino acids: CSVLDRITSGANVLTF. The CDR3 nucleotides are TGCAGCGTTTTGGACAGAATTACGTCCGGGGCCAACGTCCTGACTTTC. This chain connects TRBV29-1 to TRBJ2-6, with D possibly being TRBD1 (6 bases). The CDR3 loop spans 16 amino acids. Germline V gene data show CDR1 as SQVTM and CDR2 as ANQGSEA. V dropped 5 bases and J dropped 4 bases, with 18 bases sitting between them.

This clone was picked up a small number of times. The chain has TRBV19 and TRBJ1-2; D unclear. The V end lost 5 bases, the J end lost 4 bases, and 5 bases lay between the germline ends. The CDR3 is 11 amino acids. CDR1 and CDR2 (germline): LNHDA, SQIVND (reference sequence). The CDR3 loop is CASSPTYGYTF. CDR3 DNA: TGTGCCAGTAGTCCCACCTATGGCTACACCTTC.

This sequence joins TRBV5-1 and TRBJ2-3, with TRBD2 matching 10 bases. Germline lookup yields CDR1 SGHRS and CDR2 YFSETQ. The CDR3 is 16 residues long. V shed 2 bases and J 5 bases; nucleotides not matched to a gene: 8. DNA for the CDR3: TGCGCCAGCAGCTTTGGGCTAGCGGGAGATCTAGATACGCAGTATTTT. Amino acid sequence: CASSFGLAGDLDTQYF.

The V gene is TRBV6-5, the J gene TRBJ2-7; 7 nucleotides agree with TRBD2. This CDR3 is built from 16 residues. Looked up from germline, CDR1 is MNHEY and CDR2 is SVGAGI. Germline trimming cut 0 bases from V and 0 bases from J; bases unmatched to any gene: 5. CDR3 nucleotide sequence: TGTGCCAGCAGTTACTCGTCCGGGAGGCACTCCTACGAGCAGTACTTC. It yields the protein CASSYSSGRHSYEQYF.

The chain is built from TRBV9 and TRBJ2-3; a weak D match, TRBD2 (5 bases). This CDR3 spans 14 amino acids. Germline CDR1 reads SGDLS; CDR2 reads YYNGEE. V was trimmed by 4 bases and J by 4 bases, leaving 13 bases between them. The CDR3 reads CASSPRGVADTQYF. The DNA of the CDR3 is TGTGCCAGCAGCCCCCGGGGAGTTGCAGATACGCAGTATTTT.

This clone was seen once. This chain links TRBV6-5 with TRBJ1-2, with TRBD1 matching over 9 bases. This CDR3 is built from 15 residues. Germline V gene lookup returns CDR1 MNHEY and CDR2 SVGAGI. Germline trimming cut 5 bases from V and 4 bases from J; bases unmatched to any gene: 8. CDR3: CASSPRRQGGYGYTF. DNA for the CDR3: TGTGCCAGCAGTCCCCGACGACAGGGGGGCTATGGCTACACCTTC.

The CDR3 spells CASSPVARNTGELFF. The CDR3 coding sequence is TGTGCCAGCAGTCCCGTGGCCCGGAACACCGGGGAGCTGTTTTTT. The chain carries TRBV6-1 and TRBJ2-2; D unresolved. CDR3 length: 15 residues. Trimming stripped 5 bases from V and 1 base from J, with 11 bases between. CDR1 and CDR2 (germline): MNHNS, SASEGT.

V and J are TRBV5-4 and TRBJ2-5, with TRBD1 identical over 12 bases. J was trimmed by 5 bases and V by 4 bases; bases with no gene match: 6. The V gene's germline CDR1 is SGHNT and CDR2 YYREEE (reference sequence). This CDR3 contains 15 residues. CDR3 sequence reads: CASSPRDRGLETQYF. CDR3 sequence (DNA): TGTGCCAGCAGCCCCCGGGACAGGGGGCTCGAGACCCAGTACTTC.

The chain recombines TRBV18 with TRBJ1-3; D is unresolved. V dropped 3 bases and J dropped 0 bases, with 6 bases sitting between them. This CDR3 has 14 amino acids. Per the germline V gene, CDR1 is KGHSH and CDR2 is LQKENI. The CDR3 here is CASSPNPSGNTIYF. The CDR3 DNA follows: TGTGCCAGCTCACCGAACCCCTCTGGAAACACCATATATTTT.

The rearrangement links TRBV7-9 to TRBJ2-5; a possible D gene is TRBD2 (6 bases). The germline V gene encodes CDR1 SEHNR and CDR2 FQNEAQ (reference sequence). CDR3 length equals 12 residues. Trimming pared 5 bases from V and 7 bases from J, leaving 11 bases between. This chain's CDR3 is CASSGARGTQYF. The CDR3 nucleotides are TGTGCCAGCAGCGGGGCGCGGGGGACCCAGTACTTC.

The V gene is TRBV18, the J gene TRBJ2-3; 10 bases agree with TRBD2. The CDR3 covers 16 residues. The V gene's germline CDR1 is KGHSH and CDR2 LQKENI. J gave up 3 bases and V 4 bases, and 7 bases lay outside the gene matches. The CDR3 bases are TGTGCCAGCTCACTAACCTTAGCGGGAGGTACAGATACGCAGTATTTT. The encoded protein is CASSLTLAGGTDTQYF.

This clone was counted a single time. The rearrangement uses TRBV28 and TRBJ2-1; no firm D call. V lost 2 bases and J lost 8, with 19 bases in between. The CDR3 covers 16 residues. The germline gives CDR1 MDHEN, CDR2 SYDVKM. CDR3 bases: TGTGCCAGCAGTTTAGTGTCCTTGGCCCGCTATTATGAGCAGTTCTTC. Translated, it gives CASSLVSLARYYEQFF.

As for this clone: Other DNA variants within this sample encode the same CDR3. The chain couples TRBV2 to TRBJ1-6; no definite D call. This CDR3 spans 13 amino acids. Trimming stripped 4 bases from V and 7 bases from J, with 8 bases between. Germline V gene lookup returns CDR1 SNHLY and CDR2 FYNNEI. The CDR3 sequence: CASSGQGNSPLHF. In DNA form, the CDR3 reads TGTGCCAGCAGTGGACAAGGGAATTCACCCCTCCACTTT. Variable domain in full (rest from reference TRBV2 and TRBJ1-6): EPEVTQTPSHQVTQMGQEVILRCVPISNHLYFYWYRQILGQKVEFLVSFYNNEISEKSEIFDDQFSVERPDGSNFTLKIRSTKLEDSAMYFCASSGQGNSPLHFGNGTRLTVT.

The rearrangement uses TRBV7-3 and TRBJ1-1; no reliable D call. Trimming took 2 bases from V and 0 from J, leaving 16 bases between them. Germline-derived CDR1 and CDR2 are SGHTA and FQGTGA. The CDR3 extends over 17 amino acids. The CDR3 spells CASSLAPTTTMNTEAFF. For the CDR3, the DNA is TGTGCCAGCAGCTTAGCCCCGACAACTACCATGAACACTGAAGCTTTCTTT.

Regarding this clone: A much larger clone sits a single nucleotide away, making a read error possible. The chain uses TRBV6-6 and TRBJ2-5, with D perhaps matching TRBD2 (5 bases). CDR3 length equals 13 residues. The germline V gene encodes CDR1 MNHNY and CDR2 SVGAGI (reference sequence). The CDR3 nucleotides read TGTGCCAGCACCCCGCCTGGTGGGGAGACCCGGTACTTC. As protein: CASTPPGGETRYF.

This clone was seen a single time. This chain links TRBV30 with TRBJ1-6; D is uncertain. V was cut by 2 bases and J by 6 bases, with 8 bases left in between. CDR3 length equals 13 residues. Germline CDR1 is GTSNPN and CDR2 is SVGIG (reference sequence). The CDR3 region has the DNA TGTGCCTGGAGTCCCGGGCCTAATTCACCCCTCCACTTT. It specifies CAWSPGPNSPLHF.

In this sample, this clone turned up many times. V and J are TRBV7-8 and TRBJ1-2; 9 bases fit TRBD1. V lost 4 bases, J lost 0 bases, and 12 bases stayed unmatched. This CDR3 has 18 amino acids. Germline V gene sequence: CDR1 SGHVS, CDR2 FQNEAQ. The CDR3 DNA follows: TGTGCCAGCAGCTCCTTACAGGGGACAGGGCGAGCTAACTATGGCTACACCTTC. Amino acid sequence: CASSSLQGTGRANYGYTF.

This clone appeared a few times. This chain links TRBV2 with TRBJ1-2; D unclear. V gave up 4 bases and J gave up 4 bases, with 10 bases separating them. The germline CDR1 and CDR2 sequences are SNHLY and FYNNEI. CDR3 length: 13 amino acids. The CDR3 protein is CASSVRQLYGYTF. The CDR3 coding sequence is TGTGCCAGCAGTGTGCGGCAGCTCTATGGCTACACCTTC.

The chain couples TRBV27 to TRBJ2-6; maybe TRBD2 (5 bases). The germline V gene has CDR1 MNHEY and CDR2 SMNVEV (reference sequence). CDR3 size: 18 residues. V was trimmed by 1 base and J by 1 base, leaving 14 bases between them. The chain's CDR3 is CASSLFGIGWSGANVLTF. The DNA for the CDR3 is TGTGCCAGCAGTTTATTCGGGATCGGGTGGTCTGGGGCCAACGTCCTGACTTTC.

This clone was counted a single time. The genes are TRBV28 and TRBJ2-7, with D possibly matching TRBD2 (5 bases). The CDR3 covers 14 residues. V lost 3 bases, J lost 10 bases, and 19 bases lay in between. Germline V gene sequence: CDR1 MDHEN, CDR2 SYDVKM. The CDR3 nucleotides are TGTGCCAGCAGTTTGGACCCAACGACTAAGAATCAGTACTTC. The encoded protein is CASSLDPTTKNQYF.

V and J are TRBV30 and TRBJ2-3; 8 bases agree with TRBD2. The CDR3 extends over 16 amino acids. Trimming at V came to 1 base and at J to 7 bases, leaving 13 bases not matched to a gene. Germline V gene lookup returns CDR1 GTSNPN and CDR2 SVGIG (reference sequence). This chain's CDR3 is CAWSGIGAGVLNTQYF. CDR3 in DNA: TGTGCCTGGAGTGGAATAGGAGCGGGAGTGTTAAATACGCAGTATTTT.

The J gene is TRBJ2-7, the V gene TRBV28; D uncertain. The CDR3 has 13 residues. CDR1 is MDHEN, CDR2 SYDVKM, per germline. Trimming pared 6 bases from V and 5 bases from J, leaving 14 bases between. CDR3 nucleotide sequence: TGTGCCAGCAGGGGGAACCCGACCCACGAGCAGTACTTC. Translating it yields CASRGNPTHEQYF.

The chain joins TRBV28 to TRBJ1-1, with D maybe TRBD1 (6 bases). Per germline, CDR1 MDHEN and CDR2 SYDVKM. Between the trimmed V and J ends, which lost 5 bases and 14 bases, there was a span of 18 bases. There are 12 residues in the CDR3. The DNA for the CDR3 is TGTGCCAGCAGTACCCTGGGGGCAGGGCGATTCTTT. As protein: CASSTLGAGRFF.

The rearrangement uses TRBV30 and TRBJ2-2; 9 nucleotides agree with TRBD2. The germline V gene has CDR1 GTSNPN and CDR2 SVGIG (reference sequence). The CDR3 extends over 15 amino acids. Trimming cost V 4 bases and J 3 bases; bases outside gene matches: 6. The CDR3 coding sequence is TGTGCCTGGACTCGACTAGCGGTTGACACCGGGGAGCTGTTTTTT. Translated: CAWTRLAVDTGELFF.

V is TRBV7-9 and J is TRBJ2-1; 11 nucleotides agree with TRBD2. V gave up 4 bases and J gave up 4 bases; unmatched junction bases: 3. The CDR3 loop spans 15 amino acids. Germline CDR1 is SEHNR and CDR2 is FQNEAQ (reference sequence). CDR3 DNA sequence: TGTGCCAGCAGCTCTAGACTAGCGGGGTACAATGAGCAGTTCTTC. The encoded protein is CASSSRLAGYNEQFF.

The J gene is TRBJ2-3, the V gene TRBV5-5, with D maybe TRBD1 (6 bases). This CDR3 contains 15 residues. V was shortened by 2 bases and J by 4 bases, with 14 bases between the two germline ends. Germline V lookup: CDR1 SGHKS, CDR2 YYEKEE (reference sequence). CDR3: CASSFQGRKADTQYF. The CDR3 DNA sequence: TGTGCCAGCAGCTTTCAGGGGCGCAAGGCAGATACGCAGTATTTT.

This clone was seen more than once but under ten times. This chain connects TRBV5-1 to TRBJ2-5; TRBD2 agrees at 9 bases. CDR3 size: 16 residues. The germline V gene encodes CDR1 SGHRS and CDR2 YFSETQ. V trimming: 3 bases; J trimming: 5 bases; junction bases outside the gene matches: 11. The CDR3 reads CASSSTSGRSGETQYF. DNA of the CDR3: TGCGCCAGCAGCTCCACAAGCGGGAGGTCGGGTGAGACCCAGTACTTC.

The gene calls are TRBV10-3 and TRBJ1-5; a weak D match, TRBD1 (6 bases). CDR1 is ENHRY, CDR2 SYGVKD, per germline. CDR3 length: 14 amino acids. V lost 0 bases, J lost 3 bases, and 6 bases lay in between. CDR3 coding DNA: TGTGCCATCAGTGAGTCGGGACACAATCAGCCCCAGCATTTT. Protein: CAISESGHNQPQHF.